The rows below give T cell receptor beta chains drawn from one sample of a study of siplizumab effects on memory and regulatory T cells. The protocol was immunoSEQ multiplex PCR, while the TCRdb copy is restricted to in-frame clones and leaves out a portion. The data show fewer than 100,000 clones, 94% seen once. The sample taken for sequencing was non-Treg CD4+ T cells sorted from blood. Receptors originate from a human donor in good health. Each CDR3 is given with its conserved first and last residue. The order of the fields is J gene, V gene, clone size, CDR3 length, D gene, CDR3 protein, CDR3 DNA. D genes are given only for firm matches. Where a row states a size, it is once, few, many or the class of an expanded clone; other rows omit it.

TRBJ2-2	TRBV11-2	NA	12	NA	CASSPQGGELFF	TGTGCCAGCAGCCCTCAAGGGGGGGAGCTGTTTTTT
TRBJ2-7	TRBV5-4	NA	16	TRBD2	CASSSTSGRLSYEQYF	TGTGCCAGCAGCTCTACTAGCGGGAGGCTGTCCTACGAGCAGTACTTC
TRBJ2-2	TRBV30	NA	13	NA	CAWSRGSAGELFF	TGTGCCTGGAGTCGAGGTAGTGCCGGGGAGCTGTTTTTT
TRBJ2-5	TRBV6-1	NA	15	TRBD2	CASSEAASGRETQYF	TGTGCCAGCAGTGAAGCTGCTAGCGGGCGAGAGACCCAGTACTTC
TRBJ1-5	TRBV5-6	NA	16	NA	CASSQAGARSNQPQHF	TGTGCCAGCAGCCAAGCGGGGGCCCGTAGCAATCAGCCCCAGCATTTT
TRBJ2-1	TRBV5-1	once	15	NA	CASSLESGVNNEQFF	TGCGCCAGCAGCTTGGAGTCGGGGGTGAACAATGAGCAGTTCTTC
TRBJ1-1	TRBV28	NA	13	NA	CASSLTQNTEAFF	TGTGCCAGCAGTTTAACACAGAACACTGAAGCTTTCTTT
TRBJ2-3	TRBV5-1	NA	18	TRBD2	CASSLVGGIVTGTDTQYF	TGCGCCAGCAGCTTGGTGGGGGGGATCGTAACCGGCACAGATACGCAGTATTTT
TRBJ2-5	TRBV18	NA	16	TRBD1	CASSPLGAGGQETQYF	TGTGCCAGCTCACCCCTTGGGGCAGGGGGCCAAGAGACCCAGTACTTC
TRBJ2-5	TRBV9	NA	14	TRBD1	CASSPTGAGETQYF	TGTGCCAGCAGTCCTACAGGGGCAGGGGAGACCCAGTACTTC
TRBJ1-5	TRBV27	NA	16	TRBD1	CASSPSGGQGSRPQHF	TGTGCCAGCAGCCCCTCAGGGGGACAGGGGAGCCGGCCCCAGCATTTT
TRBJ2-7	TRBV5-1	NA	14	TRBD1	CASSLTGATTEQYF	TGCGCCAGCAGCTTGACAGGGGCTACCACCGAGCAGTACTTC
TRBJ1-2	TRBV5-4	once	16	TRBD1	CASRPGTGAPNYGYTF	TGTGCCAGCAGACCCGGGACAGGGGCTCCTAACTATGGCTACACCTTC
TRBJ2-2	TRBV27	NA	15	NA	CASSLGLRNTGELFF	TGTGCCAGCAGTTTAGGCCTCAGGAACACCGGGGAGCTGTTTTTT
TRBJ2-3	TRBV4-2	NA	15	TRBD2	CASSQALAVTDTQYF	TGTGCCAGCAGCCAAGCGCTAGCGGTTACAGATACGCAGTATTTT
TRBJ2-2	TRBV7-6	NA	19	NA	CASSENQGGPTGDTGELFF	TGTGCCAGCAGCGAAAACCAGGGGGGCCCTACCGGGGACACCGGGGAGCTGTTTTTT
TRBJ2-7	TRBV6-6	NA	14	NA	CASSSDGNSYEQYF	TGTGCCAGCAGTTCGGACGGAAATTCCTACGAGCAGTACTTC
TRBJ1-2	TRBV12-5	NA	13	NA	CASGLPGMGGYTF	TGTGCTAGTGGTTTGCCTGGCATGGGTGGCTACACCTTC
TRBJ1-1	TRBV7-2	NA	13	NA	CASSLWENTEAFF	TGTGCCAGCAGCTTATGGGAGAACACTGAAGCTTTCTTT
TRBJ2-7	TRBV7-9	NA	15	NA	CASSLVGQGFHEQYF	TGTGCCAGCAGCTTAGTTGGTCAGGGTTTCCACGAGCAGTACTTC
TRBJ2-2	TRBV7-2	NA	16	NA	CASSLYGSGNTGELFF	TGTGCCAGCAGCTTATACGGGAGTGGGAACACCGGGGAGCTGTTTTTT
TRBJ1-1	TRBV30	NA	10	NA	CAWGVTEAFF	TGTGCCTGGGGAGTCACTGAAGCTTTCTTT
TRBJ1-5	TRBV19	NA	14	NA	CASSIDGGDQPQHF	TGTGCCAGTAGTATAGATGGGGGTGATCAGCCCCAGCATTTT
TRBJ1-1	TRBV11-2	NA	14	NA	CASSPLGNRNEAFF	TGTGCCAGCAGCCCATTGGGTAACAGAAATGAGGCTTTCTTT
TRBJ2-3	TRBV7-9	NA	16	NA	CASSLAWRTTTDTQYF	TGTGCCAGCAGCTTAGCGTGGAGGACTACCACAGATACGCAGTATTTT
TRBJ1-1	TRBV14	NA	12	NA	CASSQGGDQAFF	TGTGCCAGCAGCCAAGGAGGGGACCAAGCTTTCTTT
TRBJ1-1	TRBV30	few	13	NA	CAWAVGTNTEAFF	TGTGCCTGGGCGGTCGGAACTAACACTGAAGCTTTCTTT
TRBJ1-1	TRBV10-3	NA	15	TRBD1	CAIRLGQGGNTEAFF	TGTGCCATCAGATTGGGGCAGGGGGGGAACACTGAAGCTTTCTTT
TRBJ2-7	TRBV5-5	NA	15	NA	CASSSLGSPSYEQYF	TGTGCCAGCAGCTCGCTAGGGTCCCCTTCCTACGAGCAGTACTTC
TRBJ2-3	TRBV11-3	NA	17	TRBD2	CASSLPWGLADTDTQYF	TGTGCCAGCAGCTTACCCTGGGGACTAGCGGACACAGATACGCAGTATTTT
TRBJ2-5	TRBV5-1	NA	14	TRBD1	CASSLKGAQETQYF	TGCGCCAGCAGCTTAAAGGGGGCGCAGGAGACCCAGTACTTC
TRBJ2-3	TRBV19	once	12	NA	CASSPVWGTQYF	TGTGCCAGTAGTCCGGTCTGGGGAACGCAGTATTTT
TRBJ2-3	TRBV10-3	NA	18	TRBD2	CAISEGSGGPFGTDTQYF	TGTGCCATCAGTGAAGGTAGCGGGGGCCCCTTCGGCACAGATACGCAGTATTTT
TRBJ2-6	TRBV7-6	NA	18	NA	CASSPLADVPSGANVLTF	TGTGCCAGCAGCCCGCTTGCGGACGTACCCTCTGGGGCCAACGTCCTGACTTTC
TRBJ2-1	TRBV13	NA	13	NA	CASSSPRLSEQFF	TGTGCCAGCAGCTCCCCCCGATTGAGTGAGCAGTTCTTC
TRBJ1-1	TRBV29-1	NA	12	NA	CSVAQGNTEAFF	TGCAGCGTTGCGCAGGGAAACACTGAAGCTTTCTTT